These T cell receptor beta chains were read from a single sample in a study of cytomegalovirus exposure and HLA in healthy donors. Here immunoSEQ multiplex PCR was the method, and the copy in TCRdb shows in-frame clones only, minus some. This sample has roughly 200,000 clones, with over 75% found just once. Sequenced: PBMCs. The receptor source for this set is a woman between 45 and 65 years old in good health and CMV-seronegative. The CDR3 runs from the conserved cysteine through the conserved F or W. The order of the fields is clone size, J gene, D gene, V gene, CDR3 protein, CDR3 DNA. The D gene is left open where the match is weak. Clone size, where shown, is once, few, many, or a class for clones that have expanded.

size: NA; J: TRBJ1-1; D: NA; V: TRBV6-5; CDR3: CASRRGTLNTEAFF; DNA: TGTGCCAGCAGGCGGGGGACTTTGAACACTGAAGCTTTCTTT
size: NA; J: TRBJ2-1; D: TRBD2; V: TRBV11-2; CDR3: CASSPRTSGVNEQFF; DNA: TGTGCCAGCAGCCCAAGGACTAGCGGGGTCAATGAGCAGTTCTTC
size: NA; J: TRBJ2-3; D: NA; V: TRBV27; CDR3: CASSRQGSDTDTQYF; DNA: TGTGCCAGCAGCCGTCAGGGGTCGGACACAGATACGCAGTATTTT
size: NA; J: TRBJ2-5; D: NA; V: TRBV4-1; CDR3: CASSPWTEQETQYF; DNA: TGCGCCAGCAGCCCGTGGACTGAACAAGAGACCCAGTACTTC
size: NA; J: TRBJ2-3; D: TRBD2; V: TRBV9; CDR3: CASSVAPRGGTDTQYF; DNA: TGTGCCAGCAGCGTAGCCCCCCGGGGGGGGACAGATACGCAGTATTTT
size: NA; J: TRBJ2-2; D: NA; V: TRBV9; CDR3: CASSLAGEWTGELFF; DNA: TGTGCCAGCAGCCTCGCCGGGGAGTGGACCGGGGAGCTGTTTTTT
size: NA; J: TRBJ2-5; D: TRBD2; V: TRBV23-1; CDR3: CANSGGAFGETQYF; DNA: TGCGCCAACAGCGGGGGGGCCTTTGGGGAGACCCAGTACTTC
size: NA; J: TRBJ1-2; D: NA; V: TRBV28; CDR3: CASSSPDYGYTF; DNA: TGTGCCAGCAGTTCCCCGGACTATGGCTACACCTTC
size: NA; J: TRBJ1-1; D: NA; V: TRBV6-5; CDR3: CASKTIGAPEAFF; DNA: TGTGCCAGCAAAACCATAGGGGCCCCTGAAGCTTTCTTT
size: NA; J: TRBJ2-3; D: TRBD2; V: TRBV2; CDR3: CASSEGLAGARDTQYF; DNA: TGTGCCAGCAGTGAAGGTCTAGCGGGAGCGCGAGATACGCAGTATTTT
size: NA; J: TRBJ2-5; D: NA; V: TRBV11-3; CDR3: CASSPGGKETQYF; DNA: TGTGCCAGCAGCCCCGGGGGTAAAGAGACCCAGTACTTC
size: NA; J: TRBJ2-1; D: NA; V: TRBV7-9; CDR3: CASSYDRYLPLQQFF; DNA: TGTGCCAGCAGTTATGACAGGTACCTCCCCCTTCAGCAGTTCTTC
size: NA; J: TRBJ1-1; D: NA; V: TRBV6-1; CDR3: CASSQQGNTEAFF; DNA: TGTGCCAGCAGTCAACAGGGGAACACTGAAGCTTTCTTT
size: once; J: TRBJ2-1; D: NA; V: TRBV5-1; CDR3: CASSLAAGSSYNEQFF; DNA: TGCGCCAGCAGCTTGGCCGCGGGAAGCTCCTACAATGAGCAGTTCTTC
size: NA; J: TRBJ2-3; D: NA; V: TRBV7-3; CDR3: CASSSSAGTDTQYF; DNA: TGTGCCAGCAGTTCCTCTGCGGGGACAGATACGCAGTATTTT
size: NA; J: TRBJ1-4; D: NA; V: TRBV19; CDR3: CASSSGGADDEKLFF; DNA: TGTGCCAGTAGTTCTGGGGGGGCCGACGACGAAAAACTGTTTTTT
size: NA; J: TRBJ2-2; D: NA; V: TRBV5-1; CDR3: CASSRTDAGELFF; DNA: TGCGCCAGCAGTAGGACAGACGCCGGGGAGCTGTTTTTT
size: NA; J: TRBJ2-7; D: NA; V: TRBV25-1; CDR3: CASSAFGHSYEQYF; DNA: TGTGCCAGCAGTGCCTTTGGGCACTCCTACGAGCAGTACTTC
size: few; J: TRBJ2-7; D: TRBD2; V: TRBV6-6; CDR3: CASIGGRSYEQYF; DNA: TGTGCCAGTATCGGGGGGAGATCCTACGAGCAGTACTTC
size: NA; J: TRBJ2-1; D: TRBD2; V: TRBV7-3; CDR3: CASSGGTSGILSYNEQFF; DNA: TGTGCCAGCAGCGGGGGGACTAGCGGGATACTTTCCTACAATGAGCAGTTCTTC
size: NA; J: TRBJ2-5; D: TRBD1; V: TRBV10-2; CDR3: CASSGGPHRGRLEETQYF; DNA: TGCGCCAGCAGTGGGGGGCCTCACAGGGGGCGATTGGAAGAGACCCAGTACTTC
size: NA; J: TRBJ2-2; D: TRBD2; V: TRBV7-9; CDR3: CSSSSKTSGASGELFF; DNA: TGTTCCAGCAGCTCAAAGACTAGCGGGGCTTCCGGGGAGCTGTTTTTT
size: once; J: TRBJ2-2; D: TRBD2; V: TRBV7-3; CDR3: CASSLTSSTGELFF; DNA: TGTGCCAGCAGCCTGACTAGCAGCACCGGGGAGCTGTTTTTT
size: NA; J: TRBJ2-3; D: NA; V: TRBV7-7; CDR3: CASSLDLNAGSTQYF; DNA: TGTGCTAGCAGCTTAGACCTCAACGCGGGGAGTACGCAGTATTTT
size: NA; J: TRBJ1-4; D: NA; V: TRBV27; CDR3: CASSLGPGAATNEKLFF; DNA: TGTGCCAGCAGCTTGGGTCCAGGGGCTGCAACTAATGAAAAACTGTTTTTT
size: NA; J: TRBJ1-1; D: NA; V: TRBV7-9; CDR3: CASSFGSRDTEAFF; DNA: TGTGCCAGCAGCTTTGGGAGCAGAGACACTGAAGCTTTCTTT
size: once; J: TRBJ1-3; D: NA; V: TRBV6-1; CDR3: CASSQAAGGGNTIYF; DNA: TGTGCCAGCAGTCAGGCCGCCGGAGGTGGAAACACCATATATTTT
size: NA; J: TRBJ2-7; D: NA; V: TRBV19; CDR3: CASSASASYEQYF; DNA: TGTGCCAGTAGTGCTAGCGCCTCCTACGAGCAGTACTTC
size: once; J: TRBJ2-1; D: TRBD1; V: TRBV19; CDR3: CASSTQGQGENEQFF; DNA: TGTGCCAGTAGTACGCAGGGACAGGGAGAAAATGAGCAGTTCTTC
size: NA; J: TRBJ2-3; D: NA; V: TRBV28; CDR3: CASSPRDTQYF; DNA: TGTGCCAGCAGTCCTAGGGATACGCAGTATTTT
size: NA; J: TRBJ2-1; D: TRBD2; V: TRBV29-1; CDR3: CSVEDIKLAGGMDEQFF; DNA: TGCAGCGTTGAAGACATAAAACTAGCGGGAGGGATGGATGAGCAGTTCTTC
size: NA; J: TRBJ1-2; D: TRBD1; V: TRBV29-1; CDR3: CSVEAYRGYGYTF; DNA: TGCAGCGTTGAAGCGTACAGGGGCTATGGCTACACCTTC
size: NA; J: TRBJ2-5; D: NA; V: TRBV6-5; CDR3: CASSSPGGETQYF; DNA: TGTGCCAGCTCCTCCCCCGGGGGAGAGACCCAGTACTTC
size: few; J: TRBJ1-1; D: NA; V: TRBV28; CDR3: CASSLLAVNTEAFF; DNA: TGTGCCAGCAGTTTGTTGGCAGTGAACACTGAAGCTTTCTTT
size: NA; J: TRBJ2-3; D: NA; V: TRBV5-4; CDR3: CASSHRLAGDTQYF; DNA: TGTGCCAGCAGCCACCGATTGGCCGGGGATACGCAGTATTTT
size: NA; J: TRBJ1-2; D: TRBD1; V: TRBV13; CDR3: CASSSTGEDRGRRYTF; DNA: TGTGCCAGCAGCTCCACGGGAGAGGACAGGGGGAGGCGGTACACCTTC
size: NA; J: TRBJ1-5; D: TRBD1; V: TRBV27; CDR3: CASRNQGAWDSNQPQHF; DNA: TGTGCCAGCAGGAACCAGGGGGCTTGGGATAGCAATCAGCCCCAGCATTTT
size: NA; J: TRBJ1-1; D: NA; V: TRBV28; CDR3: CASSSHVPLLEAFF; DNA: TGTGCCAGCAGTTCCCATGTACCGCTATTAGAAGCTTTCTTT
size: NA; J: TRBJ2-3; D: NA; V: TRBV4-1; CDR3: CASSQEDLATQATDTQYF; DNA: TGCGCCAGCAGCCAAGAGGATTTGGCGACTCAAGCTACAGATACGCAGTATTTT
size: NA; J: TRBJ1-2; D: NA; V: TRBV7-2; CDR3: CASSLRRGIPTRYGYTF; DNA: TGTGCCAGCAGCTTAAGGCGGGGGATTCCAACGCGCTATGGCTACACCTTC
size: once; J: TRBJ2-7; D: NA; V: TRBV7-9; CDR3: CASSSRHGSYEQYF; DNA: TGTGCCAGCAGCTCAAGACATGGCTCCTACGAGCAGTACTTC
size: NA; J: TRBJ1-1; D: NA; V: TRBV19; CDR3: CASSIVPGTEAFF; DNA: TGTGCCAGTAGTATAGTTCCGGGGACTGAAGCTTTCTTT
size: NA; J: TRBJ2-5; D: NA; V: TRBV28; CDR3: CASTTTQAETQYF; DNA: TGTGCCAGTACTACAACACAGGCGGAGACCCAGTACTTC
size: NA; J: TRBJ2-6; D: NA; V: TRBV7-2; CDR3: CASSLGLLGANGLTF; DNA: TGTGCCAGCAGCTTGGGGCTGCTGGGGGCCAACGGCCTGACTTTC
size: NA; J: TRBJ2-1; D: TRBD2; V: TRBV5-4; CDR3: CASSPRRGGEYNEQFF; DNA: TGTGCCAGCAGCCCTCGGCGGGGGGGGGAGTACAATGAGCAGTTCTTC
size: NA; J: TRBJ1-3; D: NA; V: TRBV4-1; CDR3: CASSREWGGNTIYF; DNA: TGCGCCAGCAGCAGGGAGTGGGGTGGAAACACCATATATTTT
size: once; J: TRBJ1-2; D: TRBD1; V: TRBV19; CDR3: CASSIEDRGAGYTF; DNA: TGTGCCAGTAGTATAGAAGACAGGGGGGCTGGCTACACCTTC
size: many; J: TRBJ1-4; D: NA; V: TRBV11-2; CDR3: CASSLMGGPNEKLFF; DNA: TGTGCCAGCAGCCTAATGGGAGGGCCAAATGAAAAACTGTTTTTT
size: NA; J: TRBJ2-4; D: NA; V: TRBV5-4; CDR3: CASSFRRGETKNIQYF; DNA: TGTGCCAGCAGCTTTCGTCGTGGGGAGACCAAAAACATTCAGTACTTC